The entry below describes one T cell receptor (beta chain). Its antigen remains unidentified. The sample holds no much larger clone one base away, and base qualities are not on file. In the paper's terms, the time point label means: about 28 days (+/-7) after the second vaccine dose. The sample's treatment or condition label is to be understood as: meningococcal conjugate vaccine given as trial control. Vaccinee samples were obtained from the UK trials COV001 and COV002, which included a single-blind randomized controlled phase 2/3 trial of AZD1222 (ChAdOx1 nCoV-19) in healthy adults. Trial participant PBMC samples were collected at day 0 and day 28 after the second dose for TCRbeta chain sequencing. The record originates from a study of T cell responses to AZD1222 COVID-19 vaccine (dated by TCRdb to the early 2020s). Turning to the overall study: A total of 230 to 250 trial participants underwent TCR sequencing, of whom some 210 received two doses of AZD1222 and 26 received two doses of the MenACWY control vaccine. Trial participants were enrolled by age into 18-55, 56-69 and 70-plus year subgroups, with about 150, 27 and 61 TCR-sequenced participants respectively. What the research found in general, with its limitations: The whole spike protein was spanned by vaccine-associated CD4 TCRs, and dominant responses were seen in regions 160-218 and 743-854. Because no day 14 peak-response samples were available, repertoires were characterized only after the peak T cell response. Nearly half of unique spike-specific TCRs reportedly recognized epitopes outside regions mutated in the B.1.351 and B.1.1.7 variants. Spike-specific TCR breadth and depth rose significantly after two AZD1222 doses compared with day 0 and with MenACWY recipients. Conclusions about previously exposed vaccinees are limited because only six or seven AZD1222 recipients were SARS-CoV-2 seropositive at baseline. The 56-69-year group was small, and its depth increase did not reach significance, likely because of low power. Participants were mostly white British, with more females than males. The authors suggested clonal diversity may have been underestimated.

The CDR3 regions of human TCRbeta chains were subjected to immunosequencing. As for the original processing: TCRs in the repertoires were compared against a reference library of SARS-CoV-2-specific TCRs that had been generated with the MIRA antigen-specificity platform. Breadth was defined as the fraction of unique TCRs that were SARS-CoV-2-associated, and depth was defined as the fraction of total T cells that were SARS-CoV-2-associated. Each spike-specific TCR was assigned to its reactive spike region and to a CD4 or CD8 class using the MIRA data. Log10-transformed breadth and depth values were compared by one-way ANOVA with Sidak's multiple comparisons tests. TCRdb stores this immuneACCESS table with in-frame sequences only. Part of the clones is absent; in the studies checked, under half of the shortfall reflects unresolved V genes, and no reason is known for the rest. That table furnishes V, J and clone size, whereas the DNA furnished D and trimming. This sample gives around 140,000 clones in total; roughly 88% of them show up just once. Of the sample, under 7% falls within the top ten clones.

The CDR3 covers 14 residues, taking in both the cysteine and the phenylalanine. The CDR3 DNA has 42 bases and is translated from base 1. V sheds 2 bases and J sheds 2 bases, leaving 9 bases between their ends. Reading the germline V gene gives CDR1 SGHNT and CDR2 YENEEA. The input for sequencing was peripheral blood, taken 28 days after the second dose of the MenACWY control vaccine. The V and J genes are TRBV11-3 and TRBJ1-1, with a tentative D gene TRBD1 over 6 matching bases. This TCR came from an adult who received the MenACWY meningococcal vaccine as a control. The DNA is TGTGCCAGCAGCTTAACCGGGGGCAACACTGAAGCTTTCTTT. This sequence encodes CASSLTGGNTEAFF. Extended through the reference TRBV11-3 and TRBJ1-1 proteins, this CDR3 yields the full variable domain: EAGVVQSPRYKIIEKKQPVAFWCNPISGHNTLYWYLQNLGQGPELLIRYENEEAVDDSQLPKDRFSAERLKGVDSTLKIQPAELGDSAVYLCASSLTGGNTEAFFGQGTRLTVV.